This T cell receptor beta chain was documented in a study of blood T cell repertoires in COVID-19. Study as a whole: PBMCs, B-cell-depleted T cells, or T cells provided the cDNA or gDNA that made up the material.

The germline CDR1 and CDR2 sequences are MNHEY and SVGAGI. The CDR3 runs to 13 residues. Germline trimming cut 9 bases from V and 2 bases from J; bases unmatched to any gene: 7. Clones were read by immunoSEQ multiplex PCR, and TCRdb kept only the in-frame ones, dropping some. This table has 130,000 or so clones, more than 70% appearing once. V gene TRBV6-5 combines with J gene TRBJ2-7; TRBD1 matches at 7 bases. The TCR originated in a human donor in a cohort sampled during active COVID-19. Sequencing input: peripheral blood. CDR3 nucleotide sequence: TGTGCCAGTACGCCCGGGACAGCCTACGAGCAGTACTTC. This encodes CASTPGTAYEQYF.